These 28 T cell receptor gamma chains share one sample of origin, sequenced in a study of gamma-delta chains in newborns, infants, children. TCRdb re-processed the reads using CATT. Among a few hundred gamma-chain clones listed, 40% were seen once. The sequenced sample consisted of blood. All receptors come from a child who was a newborn, infant or young child, either healthy, febrile or measles-vaccinated (not recorded which).

About this clone: It may be a read error: a sequence one base away is much more abundant. Other nucleotide sequences from this sample produce the same CDR3. The J gene is TRGJP, the V gene TRGV9. TCRdb is silent on the J gene; assignment here came from matching the DNA to germline. With 0 bases clipped from V and 7 bases from J, the junction kept 6 bases outside the gene matches. The CDR3 is 17 residues long. In germline, CDR1 is GITISATS, CDR2 ISYDGTV (reference sequence). The CDR3 is CALWEVPQELGKKIKVF. The CDR3, as DNA: TGTGCCTTGTGGGAGGTGCCGCAGGAGTTGGGCAAAAAAATCAAGGTATTT.

This clone was counted between two and nine times. The same CDR3 is also encoded by other DNA sequences in this sample. The chain uses TRGV9 and TRGJP. Germline trimming cut 1 base from V and 7 bases from J; bases unmatched to any gene: 4. Germline V gene data show CDR1 as GITISATS and CDR2 as ISYDGTV (reference sequence). The CDR3 sequence is 16 residues long. Written as DNA, the CDR3 is TGTGCCTTGTGGGAGGTTCGGGAGTTGGGCAAAAAAATCAAGGTATTT. It yields the protein CALWEVRELGKKIKVF.

Relative to its sample, this clone is large. The rearrangement joins TRGV9 to TRGJP. The CDR3 runs to 16 residues. CDR1 is GITISATS, CDR2 ISYDGTV, per germline (reference sequence). The ends lost 2 bases at V and 5 bases at J; junction bases unmatched: 3. The CDR3 sequence is CALWEDEELGKKIKVF. CDR3 DNA sequence: TGTGCCTTGTGGGAGGACGAAGAGTTGGGCAAAAAAATCAAGGTATTT.

By proportion, this clone is large. The rearrangement joins TRGV2 to TRGJ1 or TRGJ2. Germline V CDR1 and CDR2: EGSNGY, YDSYNSKV. Losses at the gene ends were 0 bases for V and 12 bases for J; bases not matched to a gene: 5. The CDR3 runs 11 residues. CDR3: CATWDGQGKLF. In nucleotides, the CDR3 is TGTGCCACCTGGGACGGGCAAGGGAAACTCTTT.

Points on this clone: This could be a read error, since a much larger clone is one nucleotide away. For the V gene the call is TRGV3; the J gene has no call. CDR1 is VTNTFY, CDR2 YDVSTARD, per germline (reference sequence). The CDR3 is 15 residues long. CDR3 loop: CATWDRQATGWFKTF. The CDR3, as DNA: TGTGCCACCTGGGACAGGCAGGCCACTGGTTGGTTCAAGACATTT.

Remarks on this clone: TCRdb's protein, taken from a much larger clone, differs from this DNA's translation at residue 9, likely owing to a read error; the protein displayed comes from the DNA. The chain has TRGV9 and TRGJ1 or TRGJ2. The J gene, not given by TCRdb, was assigned here from a germline match of the nucleotide sequence. This CDR3 spans 13 amino acids. CDR1 is GITISATS, CDR2 ISYDGTV, per germline (reference sequence). CDR3 bases: TGTGCCTTGTGGGAGCCCCCTTATTGTAAGAAACTCTTT. Amino acids: CALWEPPYCKKLF.

Turning to this clone: A read error may explain this, as a much larger clone is one base away. The gene calls are TRGV9 and TRGJP. The J gene was missing in TCRdb and was found by matching the end of the DNA to germline. CDR1 is GITISATS and CDR2 is ISYDGTV in the germline V gene (reference sequence). This CDR3 spans 17 amino acids. CDR3 coding DNA: TGTGCCTTGTGGGAGCCTCGGCAAGGGTTGGGCAAAAAAATCAAGGTATTT. This translates into CALWEPRQGLGKKIKVF.

This chain joins TRGV9 and TRGJP. No J segment appears in TCRdb, so it was assigned here by matching the sequence to germline. Losses at the gene ends were 4 bases for V and 7 bases for J; bases not matched to a gene: 7. In germline, CDR1 is GITISATS, CDR2 ISYDGTV (reference sequence). The CDR3 has 16 residues. The CDR3 protein is CALWERGELGKKIKVF. DNA for the CDR3: TGTGCCTTGTGGGAAAGGGGTGAGTTGGGCAAAAAAATCAAGGTATTT.

Comment on this clone: A read error is possible here, since a much larger clone lies one base away. The identical CDR3 is also encoded by other nucleotide sequences in the sample. This chain uses TRGV9 with TRGJP. The J gene comes from matching the DNA to germline here; TCRdb lacks it. The CDR3 is 17 amino acids. Germline assignment: CDR1 GITISATS and CDR2 ISYDGTV (reference sequence). CDR3 region: CALWEVPQELGKKIKVF. The CDR3 nucleotides are TGTGCCTTATGGGAGGTCCCTCAAGAGTTGGGCAAAAAAATCAAGGTATTT.

This clone has only one observation. The J segment was not called; the V segment is TRGV9. CDR1 and CDR2 from the germline V gene are GITISATS and ISYDGTV (reference sequence). This CDR3 comprises 10 residues. The CDR3 sequence is CAWDNYNKLF. In DNA, the CDR3 is TGTGCCTGGGATAATTATAACAAACTATTT.

This clone is categorized as large. The J gene is TRGJP, the V gene TRGV3. V trimming: 0 bases; J trimming: 4 bases; junction bases outside the gene matches: 0. Germline-derived CDR1 and CDR2 are VTNTFY and YDVSTARD (reference sequence). The CDR3 loop spans 16 amino acids. The CDR3 nucleotides are TGTGCCACCTGGGACAGGCAAGAGTTGGGCAAAAAAATCAAGGTATTT. Its translation is CATWDRQELGKKIKVF.

About this clone itself: Given a much more abundant clone one base away, this may be a read error. V is TRGV9 and J is TRGJP. TCRdb records no J gene; here it was assigned by comparing the DNA to germline. The V gene's germline CDR1 is GITISATS and CDR2 ISYDGTV (reference sequence). This CDR3 spans 15 amino acids. The CDR3 DNA reads as TGTGCCTGGTGGGGGCGAGAGTTGGGCAAAAAAATCAAGGTATTT. Translation: CAWWGRELGKKIKVF.

By share, this clone ranks as large. One base away lies a much larger clone, so this may be a sequencing read error. Distinct nucleotide sequences in the sample also encode this CDR3. The chain recombines TRGV9 with TRGJP. The J segment lost 6 bases and the V segment lost 0 bases, leaving 2 bases of the junction unmatched. Germline V lookup: CDR1 GITISATS, CDR2 ISYDGTV (reference sequence). CDR3 length: 16 residues. For the CDR3, the DNA is TGTGCCTTGTGGGAGGTGCGAGAGTTGGGCAAAAAAATCAAGGTATTT. Protein sequence: CALWEVRELGKKIKVF.

Remarks on this clone: This likely came from a read error, as a far larger clone is one base away. The gene calls are TRGV9 and TRGJP. TCRdb gives no J gene; it was assigned here by matching the DNA to germline. Germline V gene sequence: CDR1 GITISATS, CDR2 ISYDGTV (reference sequence). Trimming removed 3 bases from V and 6 bases from J; junction bases left unmatched: 2. The length of the CDR3 is 15 residues. In DNA, the CDR3 is TGTGCCTTGTGGGAGCTAGAGTTGGGCAAAAAAATCAAGGTATTT. This codes for CALWELELGKKIKVF.

Within the sample, this clone is large (0.1 to 1%). V is TRGV9 and J is TRGJP. The J gene, left out of TCRdb, was set here by checking the DNA against germline. The CDR3 runs to 16 residues. Germline CDR1 is GITISATS and CDR2 is ISYDGTV (reference sequence). J lost 7 bases, V lost 0 bases, and 3 bases had no gene match. CDR3 in amino acids: CALWEVGELGKKIKVF. CDR3 in DNA: TGTGCCTTGTGGGAGGTGGGGGAGTTGGGCAAAAAAATCAAGGTATTT.

Notes on this clone: This may arise from a read error, as a much more abundant clone is one base away. The chain employs TRGV2 and TRGJ1 or TRGJ2. The CDR3 has 12 amino acids. Per germline, CDR1 EGSNGY and CDR2 YDSYNSKV. CDR3 sequence reads: CATRDGHYKKLF. For the CDR3, the DNA is TGTGCCACCCGGGACGGGCATTATAAGAAACTCTTT.

In the case of this clone: This may arise from a read error, as a much more abundant clone is one base away. The J gene went uncalled, whereas the V gene is TRGV9. The length of the CDR3 is 17 residues. The V gene's germline CDR1 is GITISATS and CDR2 ISYDGTV (reference sequence). CDR3 DNA sequence: TGTGCCTTGTGGGAGGTGAGACGAGAGTTGGGCAAAAAAATCAGGGTATTT. Translation: CALWEVRRELGKKIRVF.

No J gene call was made, and the V gene is TRGV9. Per the germline V gene, CDR1 is GITISATS and CDR2 is ISYDGTV (reference sequence). The CDR3 length is 13 residues. CDR3 region: CALWELNYYNKLF. The CDR3 DNA reads TGTGCCTTGTGGGAGTTGAATTATTATAACAAGCTATTT.

This clone was observed a handful of times. This may come from a read error, since a much larger clone is one base off. V and J are TRGV8 and TRGJ1 or TRGJ2. The V segment lost 2 bases and the J segment 2 bases; nucleotides outside the gene matches: 0. CDR3 size: 12 residues. The germline gives CDR1 VENAVY, CDR2 YDSYNSRV. CDR3 loop: CATWDNYYKKLF. In DNA, the CDR3 is TGTGCCACCTGGGATAATTATTATAAGAAACTCTTT.

V usage is TRGV9 and J usage is TRGJ1 or TRGJ2. V was clipped by 0 bases and J by 3 bases; unmatched bases: 5. The CDR3 consists of 14 residues. The germline gives CDR1 GITISATS, CDR2 ISYDGTV (reference sequence). CDR3 protein: CALWEVPLYYKKLF. The DNA for the CDR3 is TGTGCCTTGTGGGAGGTGCCCCTTTATTATAAGAAACTCTTT.

This clone is large (0.1 to 1%) in the sample. The junction departs from germline at one end; a sequencing error may be responsible. The chain has TRGV9 and TRGJP. Here the J gene was assigned by germline matching of the DNA, as TCRdb has none. The CDR3 runs to 18 residues. Per germline, CDR1 GITISATS and CDR2 ISYDGTV (reference sequence). The CDR3 DNA reads TGTGCCTTGTGGGAGGTGCATGGGAAAGAGTTGGGCAAAAAAATCAAGGTATTT. Protein: CALWEVHGKELGKKIKVF.

This clone is classed as hyperexpanded. The sample carries other DNA sequences with the same CDR3. J is TRGJP and V is TRGV9. The CDR3 has 16 amino acids. Trimming removed 0 bases from V and 4 bases from J; junction bases left unmatched: 0. Germline V gene data show CDR1 as GITISATS and CDR2 as ISYDGTV (reference sequence). The CDR3: CALWEVQELGKKIKVF. The DNA for the CDR3 is TGTGCCTTGTGGGAGGTGCAAGAGTTGGGCAAAAAAATCAAGGTATTT.

This clone is judged large (0.1 to 1%). The CDR3 nucleotides are TGTGCCACCTGGGACGGGCCCAGTTATAAGAAACTCTTT. Protein: CATWDGPSYKKLF. The V and J genes are TRGV2 and TRGJ1 or TRGJ2. V gave up 0 bases and J gave up 6 bases; unmatched junction bases: 5. The CDR3 extends over 13 amino acids. Per germline, CDR1 EGSNGY and CDR2 YDSYNSKV.

Notes on this clone: A read error may be the cause here, since a much bigger clone is one base away. The V call is TRGV9, the J call TRGJP. TCRdb records no J gene; here it was assigned by comparing the DNA to germline. Germline CDR1 is GITISATS and CDR2 is ISYDGTV (reference sequence). The CDR3 is 17 amino acids. CDR3 sequence (DNA): TGTGCCATGTGGGAGGTCTCTCAAGAGTTGGGCAAAAAAATCAAGGTATTT. Its protein product is CAMWEVSQELGKKIKVF.

The rearrangement links TRGV9 to TRGJP. V lost 7 bases to trimming and J lost 4 bases; unmatched junction nucleotides: 1. CDR1 is GITISATS, CDR2 ISYDGTV, per germline (reference sequence). The CDR3 is 14 residues long. DNA for the CDR3: TGTGCCTTGTGTCAAGAGTTGGGCAAAAAAATCAAGGTATTT. Its protein is CALCQELGKKIKVF.

As for this clone: A clone one base away is much larger, so this may be a read error. The rearrangement joins TRGV3 to TRGJP2. The J gene is absent in TCRdb and was assigned here via DNA matching to germline. Germline CDR1 is VTNTFY and CDR2 is YDVSTARD (reference sequence). Losses at the gene ends were 5 bases for V and 2 bases for J; bases not matched to a gene: 5. The CDR3 has 14 amino acids. CDR3 bases: TGTGCCACCTGGGCCAGCAGTAGTGATTGGATCAAGACGTTT. Amino acids: CATWASSSDWIKTF.

Comment on this clone: Germline is not matched at one junction end, which may reflect a read error. The V gene is TRGV9, the J gene TRGJP. TCRdb supplies no J gene; here it was assigned by aligning the nucleotide sequence to germline. Germline CDR1 GITISATS, CDR2 ISYDGTV (reference sequence). The CDR3 has 17 residues. CDR3 protein: CALWEVHGELGEKIKVF. The CDR3 DNA reads as TGTGCCTTGTGGGAGGTGCACGGAGAGTTGGGCGAAAAAATCAAGGTATTT.

V and J are TRGV2 and TRGJ1 or TRGJ2. The J gene was missing in TCRdb and was found by matching the end of the DNA to germline. The CDR3 has 14 residues. CDR1 and CDR2 from the germline V gene are EGSNGY and YDSYNSKV. The J segment lost 3 bases and the V segment lost 3 bases, leaving 8 bases of the junction unmatched. CDR3 sequence (DNA): TGTGCCACCTGGGACTGGTTGAGTTATTATAAGAAACTCTTT. It is translated as CATWDWLSYYKKLF.